This is a list of T cell receptor beta chains from one sample in a study of blood T cell repertoires in COVID-19. Clones were read by immunoSEQ multiplex PCR, and TCRdb kept only the in-frame ones, dropping some. Of over 95,000 clones listed, more than 80% are singletons. Sequenced sample: peripheral blood. Source of these receptors: a woman between 35 and 50 years old with acute or convalescent COVID-19. The conserved cysteine and the conserved F or W are not part of the CDR3 here. A D gene is named only where the DNA matches it firmly.

CDR3 protein: ASSKGAGNTIY
V gene: TRBV5-4
D gene: NA
J gene: TRBJ1-3

CDR3 protein: ASSLVGASGASTGELF
V gene: TRBV7-6
D gene: TRBD2
J gene: TRBJ2-2

CDR3 protein: ASSQGSGGASYNEQF
V gene: TRBV4-1
D gene: TRBD2
J gene: TRBJ2-1

CDR3 protein: ASSPWRTGQDSPLH
V gene: TRBV7-9
D gene: TRBD1
J gene: TRBJ1-6

CDR3 protein: ASCLMGQSGDTQY
V gene: TRBV19
D gene: TRBD1
J gene: TRBJ2-3

CDR3 protein: ASSPGQGKNSPLH
V gene: TRBV9
D gene: TRBD1
J gene: TRBJ1-6

CDR3 protein: AAKGNRVVNTEAF
V gene: TRBV19
D gene: NA
J gene: TRBJ1-1

CDR3 protein: ASSSPDRRGGGYT
V gene: TRBV27
D gene: NA
J gene: TRBJ1-2

CDR3 protein: ASSFHEVGYGYT
V gene: TRBV5-5
D gene: NA
J gene: TRBJ1-2

CDR3 protein: ASSAGLNTGELF
V gene: TRBV3-1/TRBV3-2
D gene: NA
J gene: TRBJ2-2

CDR3 protein: ASSPPGDYNSPLH
V gene: TRBV18
D gene: NA
J gene: TRBJ1-6

CDR3 protein: ASSLSSGTGGYNEQF
V gene: TRBV5-1
D gene: TRBD1
J gene: TRBJ2-1

CDR3 protein: ASSKQEPGANVLT
V gene: TRBV6-6
D gene: NA
J gene: TRBJ2-6

CDR3 protein: ASSQDRLAAVTYEQY
V gene: TRBV3-1/TRBV3-2
D gene: TRBD2
J gene: TRBJ2-7

CDR3 protein: AISEGVGEQY
V gene: TRBV10-3
D gene: NA
J gene: TRBJ2-7

CDR3 protein: ATSRDSAGVQPQH
V gene: TRBV15
D gene: NA
J gene: TRBJ1-5

CDR3 protein: ASGFHDRDNT
V gene: TRBV12-5
D gene: TRBD1
J gene: TRBJ1-2

CDR3 protein: SVVGFRDSQTFEQF
V gene: TRBV29-1
D gene: NA
J gene: TRBJ2-1

CDR3 protein: ATSRVRGRAEQY
V gene: TRBV15
D gene: TRBD1
J gene: TRBJ2-7

CDR3 protein: ASSKAAGNEKLF
V gene: TRBV21-1
D gene: NA
J gene: TRBJ1-4

CDR3 protein: ASSSGQTNYGYT
V gene: TRBV6-5
D gene: NA
J gene: TRBJ1-2

CDR3 protein: ASSKVGSGNEKLF
V gene: TRBV21-1
D gene: NA
J gene: TRBJ1-4

CDR3 protein: ASSASGDSPLH
V gene: TRBV3-1/TRBV3-2
D gene: NA
J gene: TRBJ1-6

CDR3 protein: ASSSRGRDYEQY
V gene: TRBV11-2
D gene: NA
J gene: TRBJ2-7

CDR3 protein: ASSLLGAGQTQY
V gene: TRBV27
D gene: NA
J gene: TRBJ2-5

CDR3 protein: ASSLNSNEQY
V gene: TRBV11-2
D gene: NA
J gene: TRBJ2-7

CDR3 protein: ASSLVGNLGGYGYT
V gene: TRBV7-9
D gene: NA
J gene: TRBJ1-2

CDR3 protein: ASSRLAGGTDTQY
V gene: TRBV3-1/TRBV3-2
D gene: TRBD2
J gene: TRBJ2-3

CDR3 protein: ASSLDGADSYEQY
V gene: TRBV11-2
D gene: NA
J gene: TRBJ2-7

CDR3 protein: ASSVSPTGPAFGYYEQY
V gene: TRBV9
D gene: TRBD1
J gene: TRBJ2-7

CDR3 protein: ASGDRDPANTGELF
V gene: TRBV21-1
D gene: NA
J gene: TRBJ2-2

CDR3 protein: ASSLQGNTEAF
V gene: TRBV27
D gene: NA
J gene: TRBJ1-1

CDR3 protein: ASSVGGGIGHYNSPLH
V gene: TRBV9
D gene: NA
J gene: TRBJ1-6

CDR3 protein: ASSITGATGELF
V gene: TRBV19
D gene: TRBD1
J gene: TRBJ2-2

CDR3 protein: ASSNEITGGSTGELF
V gene: TRBV6-4
D gene: TRBD1
J gene: TRBJ2-2

CDR3 protein: ASSYSNGETQY
V gene: TRBV6-5
D gene: NA
J gene: TRBJ2-5

CDR3 protein: ASIGGGGEQF
V gene: TRBV2
D gene: NA
J gene: TRBJ2-1

CDR3 protein: ASSLTSGEEETQY
V gene: TRBV5-1
D gene: TRBD2
J gene: TRBJ2-5

CDR3 protein: ASSPDMTNSPLH
V gene: TRBV18
D gene: NA
J gene: TRBJ1-6

CDR3 protein: ASSQWGAGNTDTQY
V gene: TRBV4-1
D gene: TRBD2
J gene: TRBJ2-3

CDR3 protein: AWSVFPRVNYEQY
V gene: TRBV30
D gene: NA
J gene: TRBJ2-7

CDR3 protein: ASSVATGTEAF
V gene: TRBV9
D gene: TRBD1
J gene: TRBJ1-1

CDR3 protein: ASSPAGSGGYGYT
V gene: TRBV7-3
D gene: NA
J gene: TRBJ1-2

CDR3 protein: ASSFLGVGEPGELF
V gene: TRBV7-3
D gene: NA
J gene: TRBJ2-2